The present TCR beta chain was sequenced within a study of CD8 T cells in Susac syndrome. Under recently defined diagnostic criteria, the patients with Susac syndrome qualified as having definite or probable disease. The RNA input was roughly 0.45 to 1 ug, and it was reverse transcribed with random hexamers. TCRdb analysed the immunoSEQ multiplex PCR reads with MiXCR anew, one entry per CDR3 protein. Altogether about 140,000 distinct CDR3 sequences are present, around 95% being singletons, with the ten largest covering around 0.08%. CDR1 is SGHDN and CDR2 is FVKESK in the germline V gene. The CDR3 length is 15 residues. V lost 5 bases and J lost 7; bases outside the gene matches: 14.

The sequenced sample was CD4+ T cells from PBMCs. The genes are TRBV14 and TRBJ2-7, with TRBD1 matching over 7 bases. This clonotype originated in a human donor with Susac syndrome. CDR3 region: CASSTSDRTLGEQYF. The CDR3 nucleotides are TGTGCCAGCAGCACTTCGGACAGGACCCTAGGGGAGCAGTACTTC.